These 4 T cell receptor beta chains were sequenced from one sample in a study of T cells in localized non-small cell lung cancer. Profiling relied on immunoSEQ multiplex PCR, and the TCRdb table lists in-frame clones only, not all of them. The sample holds 20,000 to 25,000 clones; 84% are singletons and the top ten take approximately 4.4%. This sample comprised PBMCs, obtained before any cancer treatment. The receptor source for this set is a man aged 35 to 69 with stage II lung adenocarcinoma.

J is TRBJ2-7 and V is TRBV7-9; perhaps TRBD1 as D (7 bases). Germline V CDR1 and CDR2: SEHNR, FQNEAQ (reference sequence). V lost 4 bases and J lost 7, with 11 bases in between. The CDR3 runs to 12 residues. This chain's CDR3 is CASSSPGGEQYF. The CDR3 DNA reads as TGTGCCAGCAGCTCACCAGGGGGGGAGCAGTACTTC.

The V call is TRBV11-3, the J call TRBJ2-2; D is unresolved. Germline V gives CDR1 SGHNT, CDR2 YENEEA. Trimming left V 2 bases short and J 1 base short, with 11 bases between. CDR3 size: 16 residues. This CDR3 is CASSLYMVLNTGELFF. CDR3 sequence (DNA): TGTGCCAGCAGCTTATATATGGTACTGAACACCGGGGAGCTGTTTTTT. Supplemented by reference TRBV11-3 and TRBJ2-2, the full variable domain reads EAGVVQSPRYKIIEKKQPVAFWCNPISGHNTLYWYLQNLGQGPELLIRYENEEAVDDSQLPKDRFSAERLKGVDSTLKIQPAELGDSAVYLCASSLYMVLNTGELFFGEGSRLTVL.

This chain links TRBV6-5 with TRBJ2-5; no clear D gene. Trimming left V 7 bases short and J 4 bases short, with 13 bases between. The germline V gene has CDR1 MNHEY and CDR2 SVGAGI. The length of the CDR3 is 13 residues. This CDR3 reads CASTQLGRETQYF. For the CDR3, the DNA is TGTGCCAGCACCCAGCTTGGCCGAGAGACCCAGTACTTC.

CDR3 sequence reads: CASSRGTGDIEAFF. In DNA form, the CDR3 reads TGCGCCAGCAGCCGGGGGACAGGGGACATTGAAGCTTTCTTT. The rearrangement joins TRBV5-1 to TRBJ1-1; 10 positions match TRBD1. Germline loops: CDR1 SGHRS, CDR2 YFSETQ. Unmatched junction bases numbered 7, after V lost 4 bases and J lost 7 bases. This CDR3 has 14 residues.